Listed below are T cell receptor beta chains from one sample, sequenced in a study of control samples from healthy donors and cancer patients. Clones were read by immunoSEQ multiplex PCR, and TCRdb kept only the in-frame ones, dropping some. The sample comprises 120,000 or so clones, 89% of which are singletons, and approximately 39% rests with the top ten. Sequencing input: blood. These receptor sequences come from a man aged 50 to 59 in good health. Both conserved end residues are part of each CDR3. D genes are given only for firm matches. The size entry is marked missing in some rows and otherwise reads once, few, many or a size class.

cdr3_aa | cdr3_nt | d_call | clone_size | j_call | v_call
CSAAGLDGYTF | TGCAGTGCCGCCGGGCTCGATGGCTACACCTTC | . | . | TRBJ1-2 | TRBV20-1
CASSLVGQGNYGYTF | TGTGCCAGCAGCTTAGTGGGACAGGGAAACTATGGCTACACCTTC | TRBD1 | . | TRBJ1-2 | TRBV7-2
CASSPDRGNNEQFF | TGTGCCAGCAGCCCGGACAGGGGGAACAATGAGCAGTTCTTC | TRBD1 | once | TRBJ2-1 | TRBV7-9
CASSELGGDYNEQFF | TGTGCCAGCAGTGAGTTAGGGGGGGACTACAATGAGCAGTTCTTC | . | few | TRBJ2-1 | TRBV6-4
CASSLRAGGYNEQFF | TGTGCCAGCAGCTTACGGGCGGGGGGCTACAATGAGCAGTTCTTC | TRBD2 | . | TRBJ2-1 | TRBV11-3
CASSLSRGRVDTQYF | TGTGCCAGCAGCTTATCCAGGGGGCGCGTTGATACGCAGTATTTT | TRBD1 | once | TRBJ2-3 | TRBV7-8
CASSHPPYEQYF | TGCGCCAGCAGCCATCCCCCCTACGAGCAGTACTTC | . | few | TRBJ2-7 | TRBV4-3
CSVDGGSETQYF | TGCAGCGTTGATGGTGGGAGCGAGACCCAGTACTTC | . | . | TRBJ2-5 | TRBV29-1
CASKPDRGVNYGYTF | TGTGCCAGTAAACCCGACAGGGGGGTTAACTATGGCTACACCTTC | TRBD1 | . | TRBJ1-2 | TRBV19
CASSLDRTSDGYTF | TGTGCCAGTAGTCTCGACAGGACGTCCGATGGCTACACCTTC | . | . | TRBJ1-2 | TRBV19
CASSRGPNEKLFF | TGTGCCAGCTCGAGGGGTCCCAATGAAAAACTGTTTTTT | . | . | TRBJ1-4 | TRBV18
CASSLALTSGYNEQFF | TGTGCCAGCAGCTTAGCGTTGACTAGCGGATACAATGAGCAGTTCTTC | TRBD2 | . | TRBJ2-1 | TRBV7-9
CASTELGSSNYGYTF | TGTGCCAGCACCGAATTGGGCTCTTCTAACTATGGCTACACCTTC | . | . | TRBJ1-2 | TRBV3-1/TRBV3-2
CAWSVSGGFTEAFF | TGTGCCTGGAGTGTTAGTGGGGGTTTCACTGAAGCTTTCTTT | . | . | TRBJ1-1 | TRBV30
CASSPRSASTNEKLFF | TGTGCCAGCTCACCACGTTCGGCCTCAACTAATGAAAAACTGTTTTTT | . | . | TRBJ1-4 | TRBV18
CASSSGGPYEQYF | TGTGCCTCTTCTAGCGGGGGTCCCTACGAGCAGTACTTC | TRBD2 | . | TRBJ2-7 | TRBV30
CASSYSSPNPEAFF | TGTGCCAGCAGTTACTCATCACCTAACCCTGAAGCTTTCTTT | . | . | TRBJ1-1 | TRBV6-5
CASSQGDRLSGTQYF | TGCGCCAGCAGCCAAGGGGACAGGCTGTCAGGGACCCAGTACTTC | TRBD1 | many | TRBJ2-5 | TRBV4-1
CASRFQGGARTDTQYF | TGTGCCAGCCGGTTTCAAGGCGGGGCCCGCACAGATACGCAGTATTTT | . | once | TRBJ2-3 | TRBV6-4
CASMGQGKGGYTF | TGTGCCAGCATGGGACAGGGGAAGGGTGGCTACACCTTC | TRBD1 | many | TRBJ1-2 | TRBV2
CATSSRTGDSGGYTF | TGTGCCACCAGCAGTCGAACGGGGGATTCGGGTGGCTACACCTTC | . | . | TRBJ1-2 | TRBV15
CASSRNGYTF | TGTGCCAGCAGTAGGAATGGCTACACCTTC | . | . | TRBJ1-2 | TRBV28
CASSQRTAYEQYF | TGTGCCAGCAGTCAGCGGACAGCTTACGAGCAGTACTTC | . | . | TRBJ2-7 | TRBV12-3/TRBV12-4
CASSWGSGQPAGANVLTF | TGCGCCAGCAGCTGGGGGTCGGGACAGCCTGCCGGGGCCAACGTCCTGACTTTC | TRBD1 | . | TRBJ2-6 | TRBV5-1
CASSPAFGDDGYTF | TGTGCCAGCAGCCCGGCGTTTGGGGACGATGGCTACACCTTC | . | . | TRBJ1-2 | TRBV6-2/TRBV6-3
CASSLGGGPQETQYF | TGTGCCAGCAGCTTAGGTGGGGGGCCACAAGAGACCCAGTACTTC | . | . | TRBJ2-5 | TRBV7-7
CASSPQGVNTGELFF | TGTGCCAGCTCACCACAAGGGGTGAACACCGGGGAGCTGTTTTTT | . | . | TRBJ2-2 | TRBV18
CASSVASDQPQHF | TGTGCCAGCAGCGTAGCTTCCGATCAGCCCCAGCATTTT | . | . | TRBJ1-5 | TRBV9
CASSNLQNTEAFF | TGTGCCAGCAGCAACTTACAGAACACTGAAGCTTTCTTT | . | . | TRBJ1-1 | TRBV21-1
CASSLQGGVVRDTQYF | TGTGCCAGTAGTCTACAGGGTGGGGTGGTCAGAGATACGCAGTATTTT | . | . | TRBJ2-3 | TRBV19
CASSGEGKAHEQYF | TGTGCCAGCTCAGGGGAGGGAAAGGCCCACGAGCAGTACTTC | TRBD2 | once | TRBJ2-7 | TRBV18
CASGTTGTNYGYTF | TGTGCCAGCGGGACGACAGGGACCAACTATGGCTACACCTTC | TRBD1 | . | TRBJ1-2 | TRBV6-5
CASSISSQGRKYF | TGTGCCAGTAGTATATCTTCGCAGGGGAGAAAGTACTTC | . | . | TRBJ2-7 | TRBV19
CASSSRGGVSTDTQYF | TGTGCCAGCAGCTCGCGCGGCGGGGTGAGCACAGATACGCAGTATTTT | . | . | TRBJ2-3 | TRBV11-2
CASSPRRGYSYNEQFF | TGTGCCAGCAGCCCCCGGAGGGGTTACTCCTACAATGAGCAGTTCTTC | . | . | TRBJ2-1 | TRBV9
CASTNRDFHEAFF | TGTGCCAGCACCAACCGGGACTTTCATGAAGCTTTCTTT | . | . | TRBJ1-1 | TRBV28
CAWSAPMSSEQYF | TGTGCCTGGAGTGCCCCCATGAGCTCCGAGCAGTACTTC | . | once | TRBJ2-7 | TRBV30
CAWRKEGLGEQYF | TGTGCCTGGAGAAAGGAGGGACTAGGCGAGCAGTACTTC | TRBD2 | . | TRBJ2-7 | TRBV30
CSVEDADTQYF | TGCAGCGTTGAAGATGCAGATACGCAGTATTTT | . | . | TRBJ2-3 | TRBV29-1
CAISEPGQGEKLFF | TGTGCCATCAGTGAGCCGGGACAGGGGGAAAAACTGTTTTTT | TRBD1 | . | TRBJ1-4 | TRBV10-3